This paragraph reports one T cell receptor beta chain. In its sample, this clonotype was seen a few times. It lacks a known antigen. No base qualities exist here, and no much larger clone lies one base off it. The data are from a study of blood T cells in healthy people across ages (dated by TCRdb to between 2014 and 2017). General notes on the study: Template switching captured roughly one uniquely barcoded TCR beta cDNA molecule per two T cells in model experiments. Age-related changes in TCR beta repertoire diversity were measured in the study by deep sequencing normalized with unique cDNA molecular identifiers. The donors were split into four age groups: young (average about 15 years), middle-aged (39), aged (around 67) and long-lived (under 85). To avoid experimental bias, donors of different ages were randomly spread across the sequencing lanes. Using the same blood draw, the study looked at two additional independent replicas of 1 million unique cDNA reads for two donors, one aged 18 to 30 and the other aged 80 or older.

Library preparation used 5' RACE. TCRdb lists the instrument as Illumina HiSeq 2500. A second about 7 to 12 cycle PCR used a sample-barcoded 5' primer and a J-beta primer mix. A unique molecular identifier was introduced onto each TCR beta cDNA molecule by a template-switch 5' adaptor carrying 12 random nucleotides. At least 3 million CDR3-containing paired-end reads were obtained from each sample. The Mint cDNA synthesis kit, primed by a TRBC-specific oligonucleotide, was used to synthesize first-strand cDNA from all RNA. Following uracil-DNA glycosylase treatment, a first 18-cycle PCR with universal primers M1SS and BC2_uni_R was performed on all cDNA. The published analysis was carried out like this. For normalization, 1 million high-quality reads, each with a distinct molecular identifier, were randomly selected from each sample. Instead of being binned into consensus sequences, reads with shared molecular identifiers were discarded. CDR3 identification, clonotype clustering and error correction used MiTCR with a Q25 quality threshold and the strictest error-elimination algorithm. A nonparametric unseen species model with Euler transformation was used to estimate lower-bound total TCR beta diversity. Through fastp at Q25 and MiXCR, TCRdb rebuilt clones from the public reads, retaining in-frame beta chains. All rows with the same CDR3 protein become a single entry with the most common DNA and genes. The V and J calls here are based on TCRdb, not the publication. In this sample the table shows around 800,000 distinct CDR3 sequences, around 50% of which occur a single time. The ten largest make up 15% to 20% of the sample.

The roughly 37 donors, aged about 6 to 95 years, were systemically healthy Caucasian individuals from Russia. Ten milliliters of peripheral blood were collected from each donor into EDTA-treated Vacutainer tubes. Ficoll-Paque density-gradient centrifugation was used to isolate PBMCs, with at least 6 million per sample. Trizol reagent was used to extract total RNA from PBMCs, with at least 5.5 micrograms per sample. Naive CD45RAhigh/CD27high T cell percentages were measured by flow cytometry on a PBMC aliquot from every donor. Its CDR3 holds 17 amino acids, cysteine through phenylalanine. Only the CDR3 region is kept as DNA, spanning 51 bases read in frame from base 1. Relative to germline, V is 3 bases shorter and J is 0 bases shorter, with 12 bases between their ends. General conclusions and limits of the study: As age increased, observed TCR beta diversity per million T cells dropped in a roughly linear way, and a significant reduction was already evident by age 40. A strong correlation was found between observed TCR beta diversity and the percentage of naive T cells measured by flow cytometry. Estimates of total diversity based on one million sequenced T cells were regarded as lower bounds and as underestimates. Donor CMV infection status was unknown, potentially confounding age-related changes in expanded clonotypes. Compared with the aged group, the long-lived group had more naive CD4+ T cells, fewer expanded clones and increased TCR diversity, a pattern suggesting age selection. Conclusive comparison of naive and antigen-experienced compartments was prevented by the profiling of bulk unsorted PBMCs.

The source is a man older than 75 in good health. The rearranged segments are TRBV12-3 or TRBV12-4 and TRBJ1-6; there is no confident call for the D gene. Sequencing input: blood. For the CDR3, the sequence is CASSFRGGSSYNSPLHF. The bases read TGTGCCAGCAGTTTCCGGGGAGGAAGCTCCTATAATTCACCCCTCCACTTT.